This T cell receptor beta chain comes out of a study of T cell repertoires in cytomegalovirus infection. Whole-study context: HLA-B-restricted CMV epitopes that are well studied, plus recently identified HLA-C-restricted ones, were used by the study. Through public TCR beta signatures, both CMV infection and matching HLA type were indicated.

This CDR3 has 14 residues. Per germline, CDR1 LGHNA and CDR2 YSLEER. V was shortened by 1 base and J by 0 bases, with 5 bases between the two germline ends. In TCRdb, the reads were re-called with MiXCR into one record per CDR3 protein. The sample records roughly 180,000 distinct CDR3 sequences, about a fifth being singletons. Broader study findings: Carriers of CMV and the relevant HLA type were discriminated by public TCR beta frequency. The ex vivo response was dominated by HLA-C-restricted CMV-specific TCR beta clonotypes.

There are a few counts of this clonotype. What it binds is not known. The source was CD8+ T cells from cultured PBMCs, collected from culture after CMV antigen stimulation. The receptor comes from a human donor in good health (CMV status not recorded). Some clones in this sample may be carry-over from other donors' samples. J is TRBJ2-3 and V is TRBV4-3; D not certain. CDR3 bases: TGCGCCAGCAGCCAAGGTGGCAGCACAGATACGCAGTATTTT. It is translated as CASSQGGSTDTQYF.